The clone carrying this TCR beta chain was seen more than once but under ten times. This sample was included in a study of blood T cell repertoires in COVID-19. Background on the study: From the United States, Italy and Spain came samples of acute and convalescent COVID-19. Sources were T cells, B-cell-depleted T cells, or PBMCs; the material itself was cDNA or gDNA.

CDR3 length: 15 residues. V was trimmed by 1 base and J by 6 bases, leaving 13 bases between them. CDR1 and CDR2 (germline): KGHSH, LQKENI. Sequencing was performed with immunoSEQ multiplex PCR; in TCRdb, only in-frame clones are kept and a portion is missing. The sample lists fewer than 150,000 clones, 70% to 85% occurring once. This receptor was obtained from a man aged 55 to 70 who had recovered from COVID-19. The rearrangement joins TRBV18 to TRBJ1-5; D uncertain. The material sequenced was peripheral blood. The CDR3 here is CASSPRGQLGQPQHF. The CDR3 coding sequence is TGTGCCAGCTCACCACGTGGGCAGCTGGGTCAGCCCCAGCATTTT.